This T cell receptor (beta chain) was recorded in a study of regulatory T cells in long-lasting Graves disease. Time point in this sample: newly diagnosed GD, antithyroid drugs for less than 3 months. Construction of the TCR library relied on RNA isolated from PBMCs. The CDR3 runs 16 residues. The germline V gene encodes CDR1 MDHEN and CDR2 SYDVKM. The study, taken as a whole, reports: The researchers studied only peripheral blood, not thyroid tissue.

Only a few counts were recorded for this clonotype. Its antigen is unknown. With a far larger clone one base away, a read error is the likely cause. CDR3 regions were amplified by Arm-PCR using iRepertoire HTBI primers to build TCR beta libraries. TCRdb reanalysed the multiplex PCR reads using MiXCR and keeps one entry per CDR3 protein. The repertoire includes 240,000 or so distinct CDR3 sequences, 20% of them detected once, and approximately 15% sits in the top ten. The sequence was collected from a female donor with Graves disease. The genes are TRBV28 and TRBJ2-1, with 9 positions matching TRBD2. The J call is in doubt because the DNA end fits TRBJ2-5 better. Sequenced material: peripheral blood mononuclear cells (PBMCs), taken at new diagnosis, from a patient treated with antithyroid drugs. The CDR3: CACSSRGRGGQETQYF. In DNA form, the CDR3 reads TGTGCCTGCAGTTCAAGGGGGCGGGGGGGCCAAGAGACCCAGTACTTC.